This entry lists 19 T cell receptor beta chains sequenced from one sample in a study of early T cells in non-severe SARS-CoV-2 infection. TCRdb re-analysed the 5' RACE reads in MiXCR, keeping a single row per CDR3 protein. Among 80,000 to 100,000 distinct CDR3 sequences, 9% to 15% were seen once, and the ten largest hold 5% to 8%. The specimen sequenced was whole blood. The receptors come from an adult who was a healthcare worker with PCR-confirmed SARS-CoV-2 infection or an uninfected control (not recorded which).

The chain is built from TRBV7-2 and TRBJ1-1; D uncertain. The CDR3 extends over 15 amino acids. From germline, CDR1 is SGHTA and CDR2 FQGNSA. Trimming took 0 bases from V and 7 from J, leaving 15 bases between them. The CDR3 loop reads CASSLAPRGLGEAFF. The DNA for the CDR3 is TGTGCCAGCAGCTTAGCGCCCCGGGGTCTCGGTGAAGCTTTCTTT.

This clonotype was observed a handful of times. CDR3 protein: CSASNWRAPYEQYF. In DNA, the CDR3 is TGCAGTGCTAGTAATTGGCGGGCCCCCTACGAGCAGTACTTC. The J gene is TRBJ2-7, the V gene TRBV20-1, with D possibly TRBD2 on 5 matching bases. Trimming removed 3 bases at V and 2 bases at J, with 14 bases between. Germline values: CDR1 DFQATT, CDR2 SNEGSKA (reference sequence). CDR3 size: 14 residues.

V is TRBV15 and J is TRBJ2-1; maybe TRBD2 (6 bases). This CDR3 is built from 14 residues. Germline CDR1 is LNHNV and CDR2 is YYDKDF (reference sequence). V was cut by 7 bases and J by 1 base, with 11 bases left in between. The CDR3, as DNA: TGTGCCACCAACGGACGGGGGTCCTACAATGAGCAGTTCTTC. As protein: CATNGRGSYNEQFF.

This clonotype was counted many times. The chain is built from TRBV13 and TRBJ1-1, with D tentatively TRBD1 (5 bases). The CDR3 is 14 amino acids. Germline CDR1 PRHDT, CDR2 FYEKMQ (reference sequence). V lost 2 bases, J lost 4 bases, and 11 bases lay in between. CDR3 in DNA: TGTGCCAGCAGCTTACGAGGGGATTTCACTGAAGCTTTCTTT. This codes for CASSLRGDFTEAFF.

This chain connects TRBV7-2 to TRBJ2-7; 10 bases match TRBD1. There are 16 residues in the CDR3. From germline, CDR1 is SGHTA and CDR2 FQGNSA. Trimming removed 2 bases from V and 0 bases from J; junction bases left unmatched: 4. As DNA, the CDR3 is TGTGCCAGCAGCTTAAGGGACAGGGGACCCTCCTACGAGCAGTACTTC. Translated: CASSLRDRGPSYEQYF.

The rearrangement links TRBV7-9 to TRBJ2-1; tentatively, D is TRBD2 (6 bases). This CDR3 is built from 13 residues. Germline V gene data show CDR1 as SEHNR and CDR2 as FQNEAQ (reference sequence). With 1 base removed from V and 9 bases from J, the gap between germline ends came to 10 bases. CDR3 coding DNA: TGTGCCAGCAGCTTAGATGGAGGGACTGAGCAGTTCTTC. Protein product: CASSLDGGTEQFF.

In its sample, this clonotype was seen many times. The rearrangement uses TRBV12-3 or TRBV12-4 and TRBJ2-5, with TRBD2 as a possible D gene (6 bases). V lost 6 bases, J lost 5 bases, and 13 bases lay in between. The CDR3 has 13 amino acids. CDR3 sequence reads: CASRRPAGETQYF. CDR3 DNA sequence: TGTGCCAGCAGAAGGCCTGCGGGGGAGACCCAGTACTTC.

This rearrangement joins TRBV7-2 to TRBJ2-1, with 7 bases matching TRBD2. V was clipped by 5 bases and J by 1 base; unmatched bases: 14. There are 18 residues in the CDR3. Germline CDR1 reads SGHTA; CDR2 reads FQGNSA. As DNA, the CDR3 is TGTGCCAGCAGCCCAGGGACTACGTTTACCGCTTCCTACAATGAGCAGTTCTTC. It is translated as CASSPGTTFTASYNEQFF.

The table lists this clonotype with many counts. The rearrangement joins TRBV27 to TRBJ2-5, with 11 bases fitting TRBD2. Germline V CDR1 and CDR2: MNHEY, SMNVEV (reference sequence). The ends lost 2 bases at V and 1 base at J; junction bases unmatched: 0. The CDR3 loop spans 15 amino acids. DNA for the CDR3: TGTGCCAGCAGTTTACTAGCGGGGGGCCAAGAGACCCAGTACTTC. Translating it yields CASSLLAGGQETQYF.

This clonotype has a handful of counts. The chain combines TRBV25-1 with TRBJ2-3; no definite D call. V dropped 0 bases and J dropped 0 bases, with 7 bases sitting between them. CDR1 is MGHDK and CDR2 is SYGVNS in the germline V gene. This CDR3 region has 15 residues. The CDR3: CASSEYKQSTDTQYF. The CDR3 DNA follows: TGTGCCAGCAGTGAATATAAACAAAGCACAGATACGCAGTATTTT.

This clonotype was observed a handful of times. This chain joins TRBV20-1 and TRBJ1-1; D is unclear. V lost 6 bases and J lost 5, with 19 bases in between. The CDR3 contains 14 residues. CDR1 DFQATT and CDR2 SNEGSKA come from the germline V gene (reference sequence). The CDR3 here is CSARSGRTGTEAFF. The CDR3 nucleotides are TGCAGTGCCAGGAGTGGACGTACGGGTACTGAAGCTTTCTTT.

This chain joins TRBV19 and TRBJ2-2, with D perhaps matching TRBD2 (5 bases). The CDR3 contains 14 residues. Germline values: CDR1 LNHDA, CDR2 SQIVND (reference sequence). V was shortened by 5 bases and J by 2 bases, with 9 bases between the two germline ends. The CDR3 coding sequence is TGTGCCAGTAGTTCATGGACTAACACCGGGGAGCTGTTTTTT. Its protein is CASSSWTNTGELFF.

In this sample, this clonotype turned up many times. The CDR3 sequence is CASSFWRGSYEQYF. CDR3 coding DNA: TGTGCCAGCAGCTTTTGGAGGGGGTCCTACGAGCAGTACTTC. The chain employs TRBV7-9 and TRBJ2-7; D could derive from TRBD1 or TRBD2 (6 bases each). The CDR3 has 14 residues. Germline V gene data show CDR1 as SEHNR and CDR2 as FQNEAQ (reference sequence). V lost 3 bases and J lost 1, with 10 bases in between.

This clonotype has only a few counts. The chain uses TRBV11-2 and TRBJ1-6; D might be TRBD1 (5 bases). The germline V gene has CDR1 SGHAT and CDR2 FQNNGV. The CDR3 consists of 15 residues. V was clipped by 0 bases and J by 7 bases, with 10 bases between them. DNA of the CDR3: TGTGCCAGCAGCTTAGACGGGGGTAGGAATTCACCCCTCCACTTT. Amino acids: CASSLDGGRNSPLHF.

This clonotype was observed a handful of times. The J gene is TRBJ1-5, the V gene TRBV4-3; a weak D match, TRBD1 (5 bases). The germline V gene encodes CDR1 LGHNA and CDR2 YSLEER. With 0 bases removed from V and 2 bases from J, the gap between germline ends came to 11 bases. The length of the CDR3 is 16 residues. CDR3 DNA: TGCGCCAGCAGCCAAGACGGGGGAACTGGCAATCAGCCCCAGCATTTT. Amino acids: CASSQDGGTGNQPQHF.

The chain joins TRBV6-2 or TRBV6-3 to TRBJ2-2; D not certain. Between the trimmed V and J ends, which lost 6 bases and 5 bases, there was a span of 16 bases. Germline V gene data show CDR1 as MNHEY and CDR2 as SVGEGT. The CDR3 consists of 15 residues. The DNA of the CDR3 is TGTGCCAGCAGACCCCATTTAGTGGGGACCGGGGAGCTGTTTTTT. Its translation is CASRPHLVGTGELFF.

This clonotype was seen a handful of times. J is TRBJ2-1 and V is TRBV7-9, with 8 bases aligning to TRBD1. From germline, CDR1 is SEHNR and CDR2 FQNEAQ (reference sequence). The CDR3 has 15 amino acids. The V segment lost 1 base and the J segment 5 bases; nucleotides outside the gene matches: 4. The CDR3 coding sequence is TGTGCCAGCAGCTTAGGGACAGGGTCCCACAATGAGCAGTTCTTC. Translated, it gives CASSLGTGSHNEQFF. Full variable domain (missing parts from reference TRBV7-9 and TRBJ2-1): DTGVSQNPRHKITKRGQNVTFRCDPISEHNRLYWYRQTLGQGPEFLTYFQNEAQLEKSRLLSDRFSAERPKGSFSTLEIQRTEQGDSAMYLCASSLGTGSHNEQFFGPGTRLTVL.

The V and J genes are TRBV12-3 or TRBV12-4 and TRBJ2-5; either TRBD1 or TRBD2 may supply D (6 bases each). The V end lost 6 bases, the J end lost 5 bases, and 10 bases lay between the germline ends. The CDR3 has 12 residues. CDR3 bases: TGTGCCAGCAGGGGGGGCGAGGAGACCCAGTACTTC. As protein: CASRGGEETQYF.

This clonotype has at least ten counts. The chain uses TRBV27 and TRBJ2-2, with 11 positions matching TRBD1. The germline CDR1 and CDR2 sequences are MNHEY and SMNVEV (reference sequence). Germline trimming cut 7 bases from V and 8 bases from J; bases unmatched to any gene: 12. The CDR3 is made up of 16 amino acids. DNA of the CDR3: TGTGCCAGCACCAAACCCGGACAGGGGGCTAAAGGGGAGCTGTTTTTT. It encodes CASTKPGQGAKGELFF.